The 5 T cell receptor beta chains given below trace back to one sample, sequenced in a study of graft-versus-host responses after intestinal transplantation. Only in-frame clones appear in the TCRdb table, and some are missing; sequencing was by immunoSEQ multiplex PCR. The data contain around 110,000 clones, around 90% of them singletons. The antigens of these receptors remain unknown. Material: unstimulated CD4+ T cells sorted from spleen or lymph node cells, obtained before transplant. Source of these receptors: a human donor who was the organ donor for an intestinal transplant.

The CDR3 region is CASSEQGVEKLFF. CDR3 DNA: TGTGCCAGCAGTGAACAGGGGGTTGAAAAACTGTTTTTT. The chain links TRBV6-1 to TRBJ1-4; TRBD1 agrees at 7 bases. Germline V gives CDR1 MNHNS, CDR2 SASEGT. The CDR3 consists of 13 residues. Trimming took 2 bases from V and 7 from J; bases not matched to a gene: 1.

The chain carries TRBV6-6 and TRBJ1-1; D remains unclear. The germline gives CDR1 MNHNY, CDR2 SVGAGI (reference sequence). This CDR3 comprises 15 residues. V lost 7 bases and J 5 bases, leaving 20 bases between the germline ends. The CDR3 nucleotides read TGTGCCAGCACCATAAGTATGAGCTTCGGAACTGAAGCTTTCTTT. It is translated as CASTISMSFGTEAFF.

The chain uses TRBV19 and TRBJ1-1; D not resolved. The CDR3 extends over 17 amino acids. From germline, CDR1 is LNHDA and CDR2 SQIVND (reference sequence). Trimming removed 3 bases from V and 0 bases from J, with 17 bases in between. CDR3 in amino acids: CASSIQSGYHMNTEAFF. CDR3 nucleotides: TGTGCCAGTAGTATTCAGTCCGGTTACCACATGAACACTGAAGCTTTCTTT.

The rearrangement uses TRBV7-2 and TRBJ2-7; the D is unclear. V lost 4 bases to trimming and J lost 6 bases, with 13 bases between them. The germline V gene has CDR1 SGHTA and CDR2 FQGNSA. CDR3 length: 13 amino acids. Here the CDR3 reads CASSSLLISEQYF. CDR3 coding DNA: TGTGCCAGCAGCTCCCTCCTGATATCCGAGCAGTACTTC.

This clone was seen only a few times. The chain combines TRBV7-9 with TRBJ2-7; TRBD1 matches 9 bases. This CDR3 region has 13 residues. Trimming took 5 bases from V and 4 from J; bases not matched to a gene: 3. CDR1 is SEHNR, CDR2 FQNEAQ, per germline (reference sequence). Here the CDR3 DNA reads TGTGCCAGCAGCCGGGACAGGGTATACGAGCAGTACTTC. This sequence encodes CASSRDRVYEQYF.